Given below is one T cell receptor (beta chain) in context. The CDR3 sequence is 14 residues long. Germline values: CDR1 SGHVS, CDR2 FQNEAQ. V lost 5 bases and J lost 7; bases outside the gene matches: 11. The data originate from a study of cytomegalovirus exposure and HLA in healthy donors. The assay was immunoSEQ multiplex PCR, and TCRdb's table has in-frame clones only and misses some. The repertoire holds roughly 73,000 clones, with nearly 95% as singletons. The specimen was PBMCs. The source of this sequence is a man aged 18 to 30 in good health and CMV-seropositive. The chain carries TRBV7-8 and TRBJ2-7; 7 bases fit TRBD1. CDR3 nucleotide sequence: TGTGCCAGCAGCCCACTGGACTCAGGGGGAGAGCAGTACTTC. Its protein is CASSPLDSGGEQYF.